The 28 T cell receptor beta chains presented below share a single source sample, sequenced in a study of naive and memory T cell subsets. What these receptors recognize is not known. An equimolar mix of two oligonucleotides served as the beta constant-region primer for TRBC1 and TRBC2. Four rounds of PCR amplified the ligated cDNA using nested alpha and beta constant-region primers plus SP2. TCRdb itself ran the UMI-ligation and nested PCR reads through MiXCR, one entry per CDR3 protein. The sample yields approximately 140,000 distinct CDR3 sequences, about 20% seen once. Overall study results and limits: A few larger clonotypes appeared in naive repertoires, especially CD8, possibly memory cells re-expressing CD45RA.

The sample was naive CD8+ T cells from blood. Every receptor here comes from a human donor in good health.

This clonotype was seen a handful of times. This chain's CDR3 is CASSLDQGDSYNEQFF. For the CDR3, the DNA is TGTGCCAGCAGCTTAGATCAGGGCGACTCCTACAATGAGCAGTTCTTC. The chain uses TRBV7-6 and TRBJ2-1; a weak D match, TRBD1 (5 bases). The ends were cut back, 1 base at V and 0 bases at J, with 10 bases in the middle. This CDR3 is built from 16 residues. CDR1 is SGHVS and CDR2 is FNYEAQ in the germline V gene.

The CDR3 sequence: CASSFSLTGEHQPQHF. The CDR3 region has the DNA TGTGCCAGCAGCTTCTCCTTGACAGGGGAGCATCAGCCCCAGCATTTT. The rearrangement uses TRBV7-9 and TRBJ1-5, with 8 bases that match TRBD1. The CDR3 loop spans 16 amino acids. From germline, CDR1 is SEHNR and CDR2 FQNEAQ (reference sequence). Trimming cost V 3 bases and J 5 bases; bases outside gene matches: 9. The complete variable domain, with remaining parts taken from reference TRBV7-9 and TRBJ1-5, reads DTGVSQNPRHKITKRGQNVTFRCDPISEHNRLYWYRQTLGQGPEFLTYFQNEAQLEKSRLLSDRFSAERPKGSFSTLEIQRTEQGDSAMYLCASSFSLTGEHQPQHFGDGTRLSIL.

The chain is built from TRBV7-9 and TRBJ2-2, with 12 nucleotides matching TRBD1. The V segment lost 2 bases and the J segment 4 bases; nucleotides outside the gene matches: 5. The CDR3 has 17 residues. The germline V gene has CDR1 SEHNR and CDR2 FQNEAQ (reference sequence). The CDR3 here is CASSLTRDRGPTGELFF. CDR3 coding DNA: TGTGCCAGCAGCTTAACGAGGGACAGGGGGCCCACCGGGGAGCTGTTTTTT.

This clonotype was seen a handful of times. This rearrangement joins TRBV4-1 to TRBJ2-3, with 8 bases that match TRBD1. The V gene's germline CDR1 is MGHRA and CDR2 YSYEKL. The CDR3 sequence is 12 residues long. The trim removed 8 bases at V and 4 bases at J, leaving 2 bases unmatched. The CDR3 DNA reads TGCGCCAGCGGACAGGGTGCAGATACGCAGTATTTT. It yields the protein CASGQGADTQYF.

V is TRBV20-1 and J is TRBJ2-7; 7 bases are a match to TRBD1. V gave up 3 bases and J gave up 2 bases; unmatched junction bases: 4. The CDR3 totals 13 residues. Germline V gives CDR1 DFQATT, CDR2 SNEGSKA (reference sequence). Here the CDR3 reads CSASTGQTYEQYF. The CDR3 DNA follows: TGCAGTGCTAGTACGGGACAGACCTACGAGCAGTACTTC.

This clonotype was seen a few times. The chain recombines TRBV28 with TRBJ2-4, with TRBD2 matching over 7 bases. Per germline, CDR1 MDHEN and CDR2 SYDVKM. The CDR3 spans 15 residues. J lost 0 bases, V lost 4 bases, and 3 bases had no gene match. Here the CDR3 reads CASSSSGLAKNIQYF. The CDR3 DNA sequence: TGTGCCAGCAGTTCTAGCGGATTAGCCAAAAACATTCAGTACTTC. The complete variable domain, with remaining parts taken from reference TRBV28 and TRBJ2-4, reads DVKVTQSSRYLVKRTGEKVFLECVQDMDHENMFWYRQDPGLGLRLIYFSYDVKMKEKGDIPEGYSVSREKKERFSLILESASTNQTSMYLCASSSSGLAKNIQYFGAGTRLSVL.

This clonotype was seen more than once but under ten times. The chain joins TRBV2 to TRBJ2-7; 8 nucleotides line up with TRBD1. CDR1 and CDR2 (germline): SNHLY, FYNNEI. Trimming cost V 6 bases and J 2 bases; bases outside gene matches: 6. The CDR3 spans 14 residues. CDR3 nucleotide sequence: TGTGCCAGCAGCGACAGGGGTCGGGCCTACGAGCAGTACTTC. Amino acids: CASSDRGRAYEQYF.

The chain has TRBV5-5 and TRBJ2-7; possibly TRBD1 for D (6 bases). The germline gives CDR1 SGHKS, CDR2 YYEKEE (reference sequence). CDR3 length equals 14 residues. V lost 4 bases to trimming and J lost 2 bases, with 13 bases between them. The CDR3 protein is CASSNPGHTYEQYF. In nucleotides, the CDR3 is TGTGCCAGCAGCAACCCGGGACACACCTACGAGCAGTACTTC. Full variable domain (remainder filled in from reference TRBV5-5 and TRBJ2-7): DAGVTQSPTHLIKTRGQQVTLRCSPISGHKSVSWYQQVLGQGPQFIFQYYEKEERGRGNFPDRFSARQFPNYSSELNVNALLLGDSALYLCASSNPGHTYEQYFGPGTRLTVT.

The CDR3 is CASSLGGGSSLYF. The CDR3 region has the DNA TGTGCCAGCAGTTTAGGGGGAGGGTCTAGCCTGTACTTC. The V gene is TRBV27, the J gene TRBJ2-7, with 7 nucleotides matching TRBD2. V lost 2 bases, J lost 12 bases, and 10 bases stayed unmatched. Germline V lookup: CDR1 MNHEY, CDR2 SMNVEV (reference sequence). The CDR3 covers 13 residues.

A few counts support this clonotype. J is TRBJ1-2 and V is TRBV28; 10 bases map to TRBD1. The CDR3 has 17 residues. Per the germline V gene, CDR1 is MDHEN and CDR2 is SYDVKM. J gave up 4 bases and V 4 bases, and 12 bases lay outside the gene matches. This CDR3 is CASSSGTGDPRGYGYTF. The CDR3 DNA reads as TGTGCCAGCAGTTCCGGGACAGGGGATCCCCGTGGCTATGGCTACACCTTC.

The chain couples TRBV29-1 to TRBJ2-2, with D tentatively TRBD2 (6 bases). Trimming took 5 bases from V and 7 from J, leaving 11 bases between them. Germline V gives CDR1 SQVTM, CDR2 ANQGSEA. The CDR3 covers 12 residues. CDR3 bases: TGCAGCGTTATCTTGGGGGGCGGGGAGCTGTTTTTT. It encodes CSVILGGGELFF.

The chain uses TRBV28 and TRBJ1-5; D possibly corresponds to TRBD1 (6 bases). V was pared by 6 bases and J by 4 bases, with 13 bases between. The germline gives CDR1 MDHEN, CDR2 SYDVKM. The CDR3 is made up of 14 amino acids. CDR3 sequence reads: CASRTTGFNQPQHF. DNA for the CDR3: TGTGCCAGCAGGACGACAGGATTTAATCAGCCCCAGCATTTT.

The rearrangement joins TRBV9 to TRBJ2-1; tentative D call: TRBD1 (6 bases). From germline, CDR1 is SGDLS and CDR2 YYNGEE. V lost 0 bases and J lost 8, with 9 bases in between. The CDR3 covers 13 residues. CDR3 protein: CASSVGSGDEQFF. For the CDR3, the DNA is TGTGCCAGCAGCGTAGGATCAGGGGATGAGCAGTTCTTC.

This clonotype was observed a handful of times. The V call is TRBV20-1, the J call TRBJ2-5, with D perhaps TRBD2 (5 bases). This CDR3 has 13 amino acids. The V gene's germline CDR1 is DFQATT and CDR2 SNEGSKA (reference sequence). Trimming removed 0 bases from V and 3 bases from J, with 8 bases in between. This chain's CDR3 is CSAREREKETQYF. CDR3 nucleotides: TGCAGTGCTAGAGAGAGGGAAAAAGAGACCCAGTACTTC.

This clonotype turned up a few times. CDR3 sequence (DNA): TGTGCCAGCAGTTCCATCGGGACAGGGGAAAATCAGCCCCAGCATTTT. Protein product: CASSSIGTGENQPQHF. This chain links TRBV27 with TRBJ1-5; 10 nucleotides line up with TRBD1. The germline CDR1 and CDR2 sequences are MNHEY and SMNVEV (reference sequence). This CDR3 is 16 amino acids long. After removal of 4 bases from V and 4 bases from J, the junction contained 7 bases not matched to a gene.

This clonotype was observed a handful of times. The V call is TRBV6-1, the J call TRBJ2-1; TRBD2 matches at 9 bases. CDR1 is MNHNS, CDR2 SASEGT, per germline. Trimming took 10 bases from V and 9 from J; bases not matched to a gene: 13. The CDR3 spans 14 residues. CDR3 DNA: TGTGCCACGCGAGTGGCGGGAGGGCTGAGTGAGCAGTTCTTC. Translating it yields CATRVAGGLSEQFF.

The chain joins TRBV28 to TRBJ1-5; D uncertain. The CDR3 has 12 residues. Germline CDR1 reads MDHEN; CDR2 reads SYDVKM. The ends were cut back, 5 bases at V and 5 bases at J, with 7 bases in the middle. For the CDR3, the DNA is TGTGCCAGCAGTGACGGAGATCAGCCCCAGCATTTT. The encoded protein is CASSDGDQPQHF.

This clonotype was detected a few times. V and J are TRBV20-1 and TRBJ2-1, with 8 positions matching TRBD1. The CDR3 consists of 15 residues. V was pared by 5 bases and J by 9 bases, with 15 bases of the junction left unmatched. CDR1 is DFQATT and CDR2 is SNEGSKA in the germline V gene (reference sequence). The CDR3 DNA reads TGCAGTGCTCCTACTACCGGGACAGGCCCTTTTGAGCAGTTCTTC. As protein: CSAPTTGTGPFEQFF.

This clonotype was observed a handful of times. This CDR3 is CASSQTGLADEQYF. CDR3 sequence (DNA): TGTGCCAGCAGCCAAACCGGACTAGCGGACGAGCAGTACTTC. This chain joins TRBV28 and TRBJ2-7; 10 bases agree with TRBD2. CDR1 is MDHEN and CDR2 is SYDVKM in the germline V gene. The junction had 7 bases not matched to a gene; V was cut back by 6 bases and J by 5 bases. CDR3 length: 14 residues.

The chain joins TRBV28 to TRBJ1-4, with 7 bases matching TRBD1. This CDR3 is built from 15 residues. From germline, CDR1 is MDHEN and CDR2 SYDVKM. The V and J ends lost 5 bases and 8 bases, in that order; junction bases with no gene match: 11. The CDR3 region has the DNA TGTGCCAGCAGTCCCTACAGGGGAAGTGAGGAAAAACTGTTTTTT. Translated, it gives CASSPYRGSEEKLFF.

The J gene is TRBJ2-7, the V gene TRBV4-1, with 7 bases that match TRBD1. The CDR3 has 15 amino acids. The germline V gene encodes CDR1 MGHRA and CDR2 YSYEKL. After removal of 5 bases from V and 2 bases from J, the junction contained 9 bases not matched to a gene. The CDR3 DNA reads as TGCGCCAGCAGCGTAATGGACAGGCCTCCCTACGAGCAGTACTTC. Residues: CASSVMDRPPYEQYF.

There are a few counts of this clonotype. V and J are TRBV12-3 or TRBV12-4 and TRBJ1-5; D not certain. V shed 2 bases and J shed 0 bases, with 8 bases lying between them. This CDR3 has 15 amino acids. The CDR3 sequence: CASSLSGYSNQPQHF. In DNA, the CDR3 is TGTGCCAGCAGTTTATCCGGGTATAGCAATCAGCCCCAGCATTTT.

This chain links TRBV20-1 with TRBJ2-3, with 12 nucleotides matching TRBD1. The CDR3 covers 15 residues. CDR1 and CDR2 from the germline V gene are DFQATT and SNEGSKA (reference sequence). The CDR3 nucleotides read TGCATTGAAATCGGGACAGGGGGCCAGGCAGATACGCAGTATTTT. It codes for CIEIGTGGQADTQYF.

The rearrangement uses TRBV28 and TRBJ1-5; D uncertain. CDR3 length: 12 residues. V shed 5 bases and J shed 5 bases, with 7 bases lying between them. Germline CDR1 is MDHEN and CDR2 is SYDVKM. This CDR3 is CASSLPYQPQHF. For the CDR3, the DNA is TGTGCCAGCAGTCTCCCGTATCAGCCCCAGCATTTT.

The sample holds a few counts of this clonotype. V is TRBV10-3 and J is TRBJ2-1, with D tentatively TRBD2 (6 bases). In germline, CDR1 is ENHRY, CDR2 SYGVKD. CDR3 size: 15 residues. Trimming left V 5 bases short and J 5 bases short, with 16 bases between. As DNA, the CDR3 is TGTGCCATCAGTCCTAGCGCCTTTAAAGACAATGAGCAGTTCTTC. Protein: CAISPSAFKDNEQFF.

This clonotype was observed a few times. V usage is TRBV7-3 and J usage is TRBJ2-2; D ambiguous. The germline V and J ends were trimmed by 0 bases and 8 bases, with 13 bases remaining between them. Germline-derived CDR1 and CDR2 are SGHTA and FQGTGA. CDR3 length: 15 amino acids. The CDR3 DNA follows: TGTGCCAGCAGCTTAACGGGAAGCCCCTGGGGGGAGCTGTTTTTT. This translates into CASSLTGSPWGELFF.

As for this clonotype: Mismatch with germline at one junction end may stem from a read error. The rearrangement uses TRBV7-7 and TRBJ2-3; D unclear. CDR1 and CDR2 (germline): SSHAT, FNYEAQ (reference sequence). The CDR3 is made up of 14 amino acids. Here the CDR3 reads CASSLSEGTDTQYF. In nucleotides, the CDR3 is TGTGCTAGCAGCTTGAGCGAGGGCACAGATACGCAGTATTTT. The variable domain in full, with the rest retrieved from reference TRBV7-7 and TRBJ2-3, is GAGVSQSPRYKVTKRGQDVTLRCDPISSHATLYWYQQALGQGPEFLTYFNYEAQPDKSGLPSDRFSAERPEGSISTLTIQRTEQRDSAMYRCASSLSEGTDTQYFGPGTRLTVL.

This clonotype came up many times. The chain is built from TRBV12-3 or TRBV12-4 and TRBJ2-1; D gene ambiguous. V gave up 7 bases and J gave up 8 bases, with 21 bases separating them. The CDR3 has 15 residues. This chain's CDR3 is CASIEVSSRTHEQFF. The CDR3 region has the DNA TGTGCCAGCATCGAAGTGTCCAGTCGGACCCATGAGCAGTTCTTC.